This T cell receptor (beta chain) was sequenced in a study of T cell repertoires in cytomegalovirus infection. MiXCR, run by TCRdb on the reads, gives a single entry per CDR3 protein. The sample consists of tens of thousands of distinct CDR3 sequences, 20% of them appearing once. CDR3 length equals 17 residues. Germline V CDR1 and CDR2: SGHTA, FQGNSA. The V end was cut by 1 base, the J end by 3 bases, with 15 bases between. Comment on this clonotype: Antigen: not known.

Specimen: CD8+ T cells from cultured PBMCs, collected from culture after CMV antigen stimulation. The sequence came from a human donor in good health (CMV status not recorded). Some clones in this sample may be carry-over from other donors' samples. The chain is built from TRBV7-2 and TRBJ2-2; D is unresolved. The CDR3 DNA is TGTGCCAGCAGCTTAGGATCACGGGCCTCGGACACCGGGGAGCTGTTTTTT. Translation: CASSLGSRASDTGELFF.